This T cell receptor (beta chain) appears in the sequencing data of a study of T cells in Graves' hyperthyroidism and ophthalmopathy. Regarding the study as a whole: In simple terms, a model built on 13 V-J features told ophthalmopathy apart from stable hyperthyroidism. Ophthalmopathy got predicted by the model a median around 6.6 months before its onset.

The CDR3 loop spans 13 amino acids. The V and J ends lost 4 bases and 0 bases respectively, with 9 bases between them. Germline loops: CDR1 SQVTM, CDR2 ANQGSEA. TCR beta CDR3 regions were amplified from RNA. TCR CDR3 regions were first amplified by RT-PCR with HTBI primers. TCRdb itself ran the multiplex PCR reads through MiXCR, one entry per CDR3 protein. Of roughly 500,000 distinct CDR3 sequences listed, 46% are singletons. Uncontrolled infection, other autoimmune disease, pregnancy or lactation excluded patients. As for this clonotype: Its target is unknown.

What was sequenced was peripheral blood or thyroid tissue (not recorded which). This receptor was taken from an adult woman with Graves' disease, either hyperthyroidism or ophthalmopathy (not recorded which). This chain links TRBV29-1 with TRBJ1-1; D not resolved. CDR3 in DNA: TGCAGCGTTGGGTCCACGGTGAACACTGAAGCTTTCTTT. Protein product: CSVGSTVNTEAFF.